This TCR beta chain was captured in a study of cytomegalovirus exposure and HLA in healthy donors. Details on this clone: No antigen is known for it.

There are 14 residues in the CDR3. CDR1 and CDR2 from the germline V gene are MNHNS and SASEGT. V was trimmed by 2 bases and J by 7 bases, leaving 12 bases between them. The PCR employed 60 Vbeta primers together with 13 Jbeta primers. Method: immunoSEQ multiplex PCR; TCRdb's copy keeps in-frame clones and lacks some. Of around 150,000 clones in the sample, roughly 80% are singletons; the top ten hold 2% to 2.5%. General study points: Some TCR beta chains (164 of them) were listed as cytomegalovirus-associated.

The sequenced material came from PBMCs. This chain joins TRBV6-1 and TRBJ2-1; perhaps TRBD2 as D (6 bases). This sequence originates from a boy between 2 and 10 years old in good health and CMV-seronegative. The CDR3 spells CASSEKVAGNEQFF. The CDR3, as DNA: TGTGCCAGCAGTGAAAAAGTCGCGGGAAATGAGCAGTTCTTC.